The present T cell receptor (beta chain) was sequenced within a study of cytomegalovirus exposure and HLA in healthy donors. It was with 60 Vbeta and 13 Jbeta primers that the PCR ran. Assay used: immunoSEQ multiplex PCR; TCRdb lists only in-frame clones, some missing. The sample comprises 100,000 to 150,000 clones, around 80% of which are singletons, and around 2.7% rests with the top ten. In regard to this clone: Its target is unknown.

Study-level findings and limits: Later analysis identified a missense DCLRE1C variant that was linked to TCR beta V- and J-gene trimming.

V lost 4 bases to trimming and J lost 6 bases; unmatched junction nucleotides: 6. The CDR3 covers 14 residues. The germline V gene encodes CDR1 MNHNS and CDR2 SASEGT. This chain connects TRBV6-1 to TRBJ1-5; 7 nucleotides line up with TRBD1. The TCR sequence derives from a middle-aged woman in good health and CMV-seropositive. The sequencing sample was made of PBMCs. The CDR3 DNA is TGTGCCAGCAGTGGACAGGGTATCGCTCAGCCCCAGCATTTT. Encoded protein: CASSGQGIAQPQHF.